This TCR beta chain was identified during a study of cytomegalovirus exposure and HLA in healthy donors. Findings and caveats of the study: When a later analysis was performed, an Asian-associated ancestry cluster reportedly had fewer N-insertions than the approximately 700-donor mean.

PCR used 60 Vbeta primers and 13 Jbeta primers. The protocol was immunoSEQ multiplex PCR, while the TCRdb copy is restricted to in-frame clones and leaves out a portion. The table has around 190,000 clones, 65% to 85% seen once; the top ten hold 2.9%. The trim removed 6 bases at V and 3 bases at J, leaving 5 bases unmatched. Germline CDR1 reads ENHRY; CDR2 reads SYGVKD. The CDR3 length is 14 residues. In its sample, this clone was seen a few times. What it recognizes is unknown. This receptor was taken from a woman between 25 and 40 years old in good health and CMV-seronegative. The chain joins TRBV10-3 to TRBJ2-7, with 10 bases matching TRBD2. Sequenced sample: PBMCs. The CDR3 here is CAIRGGLALYEQYF. CDR3 sequence (DNA): TGTGCCATCAGGGGGGGACTAGCGCTCTACGAGCAGTACTTC.